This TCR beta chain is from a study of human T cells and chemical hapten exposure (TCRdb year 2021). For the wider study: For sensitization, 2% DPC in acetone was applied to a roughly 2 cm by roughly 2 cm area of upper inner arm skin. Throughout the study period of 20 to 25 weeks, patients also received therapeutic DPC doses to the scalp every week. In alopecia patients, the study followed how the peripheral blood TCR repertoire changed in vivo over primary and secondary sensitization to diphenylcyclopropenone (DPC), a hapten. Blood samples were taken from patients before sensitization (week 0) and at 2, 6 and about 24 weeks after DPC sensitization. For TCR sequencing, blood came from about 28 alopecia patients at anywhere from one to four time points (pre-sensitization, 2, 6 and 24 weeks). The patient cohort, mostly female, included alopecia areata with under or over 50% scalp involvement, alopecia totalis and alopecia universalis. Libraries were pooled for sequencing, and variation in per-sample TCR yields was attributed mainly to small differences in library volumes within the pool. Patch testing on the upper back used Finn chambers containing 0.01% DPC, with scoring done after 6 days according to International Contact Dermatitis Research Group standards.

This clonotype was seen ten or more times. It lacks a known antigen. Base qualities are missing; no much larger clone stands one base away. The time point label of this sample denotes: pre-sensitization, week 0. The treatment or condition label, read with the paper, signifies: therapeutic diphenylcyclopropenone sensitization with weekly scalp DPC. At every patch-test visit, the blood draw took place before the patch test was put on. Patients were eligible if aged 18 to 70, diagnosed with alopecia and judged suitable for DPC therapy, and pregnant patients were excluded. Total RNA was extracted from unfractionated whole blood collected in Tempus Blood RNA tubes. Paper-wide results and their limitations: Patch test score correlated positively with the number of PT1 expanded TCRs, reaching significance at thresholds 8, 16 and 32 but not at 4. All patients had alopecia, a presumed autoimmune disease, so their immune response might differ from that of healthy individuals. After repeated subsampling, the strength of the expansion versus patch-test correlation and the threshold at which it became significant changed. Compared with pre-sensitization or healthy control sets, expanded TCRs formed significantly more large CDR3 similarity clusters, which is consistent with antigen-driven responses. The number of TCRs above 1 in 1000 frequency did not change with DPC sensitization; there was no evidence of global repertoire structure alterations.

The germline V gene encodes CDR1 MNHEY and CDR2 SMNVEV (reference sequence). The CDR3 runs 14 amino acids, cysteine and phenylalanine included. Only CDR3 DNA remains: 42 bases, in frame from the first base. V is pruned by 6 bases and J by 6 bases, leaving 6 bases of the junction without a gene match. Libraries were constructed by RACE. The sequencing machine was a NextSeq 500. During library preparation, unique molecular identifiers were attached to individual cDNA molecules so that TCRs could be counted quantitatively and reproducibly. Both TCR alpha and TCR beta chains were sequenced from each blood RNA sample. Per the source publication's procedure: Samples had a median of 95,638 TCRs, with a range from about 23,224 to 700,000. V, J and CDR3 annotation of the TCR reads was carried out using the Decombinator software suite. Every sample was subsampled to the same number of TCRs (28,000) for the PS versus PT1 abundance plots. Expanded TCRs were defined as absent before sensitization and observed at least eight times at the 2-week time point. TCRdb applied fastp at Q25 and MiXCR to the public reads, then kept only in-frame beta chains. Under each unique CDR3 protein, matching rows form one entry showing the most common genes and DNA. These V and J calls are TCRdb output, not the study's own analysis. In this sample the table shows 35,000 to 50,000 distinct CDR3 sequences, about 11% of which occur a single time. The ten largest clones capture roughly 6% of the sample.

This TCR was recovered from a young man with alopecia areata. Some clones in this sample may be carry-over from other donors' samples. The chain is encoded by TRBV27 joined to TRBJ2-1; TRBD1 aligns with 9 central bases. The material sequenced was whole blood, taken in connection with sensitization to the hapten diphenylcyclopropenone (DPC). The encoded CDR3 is CASRTGQGRNEQFF. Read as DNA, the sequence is TGTGCCAGCAGAACTGGACAGGGGCGCAATGAGCAGTTCTTC.